This TCR beta chain was found in a study of regulatory T cells in long-lasting Graves disease. In the study overall: Duration of antithyroid drug therapy among newly diagnosed Graves' patients was under 3 months.

Study-level results: Among samples with persistent disease, TRBV28, TRBJ1-2 and TRBJ2-5 were favored.

The time point: newly diagnosed GD, antithyroid drugs for less than 3 months. After RNA was extracted from PBMCs, the TCR library was made from it. CDR1 is SGHAT and CDR2 is FQNNGV in the germline V gene. Trimming took off 1 base at V and 6 bases at J, with 10 bases between the two ends. The CDR3 spans 13 residues. With iRepertoire HTBI primers and Arm-PCR of CDR3 regions, TCR beta libraries were built. TCRdb re-derived calls from the multiplex PCR reads in MiXCR, one entry per CDR3 protein. The table lists 400,000 to 500,000 distinct CDR3 sequences, under 15% of them singletons. This clonotype occurred many times. Its antigen remains unidentified. The same data also went into a second study, on T cells in Graves' hyperthyroidism and ophthalmopathy.

The sequence derives from a woman younger than 45 with Graves disease. The source was peripheral blood mononuclear cells (PBMCs), collected at new diagnosis, from a patient treated with antithyroid drugs. The chain has TRBV11-2 and TRBJ2-7; D gene unclear. CDR3 loop: CASSLAPLGEQYF. CDR3 coding DNA: TGTGCCAGCAGCTTAGCCCCCCTCGGCGAGCAGTACTTC.